Below are 27 T cell receptor beta chains sequenced from a single sample in a study of T cell repertoires in cytomegalovirus infection. TCRdb called the reads again in MiXCR, with one record for every CDR3 protein. Of about 920,000 distinct CDR3 sequences in the sample, around 32% were seen once. Antigens for these TCRs are unknown. This material consisted of cultured CD8+ T cells from PBMCs, taken from culture after CMV antigen stimulation. Receptors were obtained from a human donor in good health (CMV status not recorded). Some clones in this sample may be carry-over from other donors' samples.

The rearrangement links TRBV5-4 to TRBJ1-2; no clear D. The CDR3 extends over 14 amino acids. V lost 4 bases, J lost 8 bases, and 18 bases lay in between. CDR1 and CDR2 from the germline V gene are SGHNT and YYREEE (reference sequence). The CDR3 loop reads CASSHAPGREGYTF. The CDR3 nucleotides are TGTGCCAGCAGCCACGCCCCGGGAAGGGAAGGCTACACCTTC.

The genes are TRBV12-3 or TRBV12-4 and TRBJ2-1; tentatively, D is TRBD2 (5 bases). Between the trimmed V and J ends, which lost 8 bases and 8 bases, there was a span of 13 bases. The CDR3 contains 12 residues. This chain's CDR3 is CASRSGGDEQFF. In DNA form, the CDR3 reads TGTGCCAGCCGCTCAGGAGGCGATGAGCAGTTCTTC.

The V and J genes are TRBV6-5 and TRBJ1-5; D is perhaps TRBD1 (6 bases). Trimming stripped 6 bases from V and 0 bases from J, with 18 bases between. The CDR3 is 17 residues long. Germline V gives CDR1 MNHEY, CDR2 SVGAGI. CDR3 protein: CASRPTGGLYSNQPQHF. The DNA for the CDR3 is TGTGCCAGCAGACCGACAGGAGGGTTGTATAGCAATCAGCCCCAGCATTTT.

This clonotype was detected a few times. The rearrangement joins TRBV10-3 to TRBJ1-1; D is undetermined. Germline V gene lookup returns CDR1 ENHRY and CDR2 SYGVKD. This CDR3 contains 13 residues. V lost 8 bases, J lost 3 bases, and 13 bases lay in between. For the CDR3, the DNA is TGTGCCATCTTTTCGGGTAGAGACACTGAAGCTTTCTTT. It translates to CAIFSGRDTEAFF.

DNA of the CDR3: TGTGCCACCAGCAGAGTTCGGGGGATCACCTACAATGAGCAGTTCTTC. As protein: CATSRVRGITYNEQFF. The V and J genes are TRBV15 and TRBJ2-1; tentative D call: TRBD2 (6 bases). The CDR3 is 16 amino acids. The ends were cut back, 1 base at V and 2 bases at J, with 12 bases in the middle. Germline V gene sequence: CDR1 LNHNV, CDR2 YYDKDF (reference sequence).

Turning to this clonotype: The junction and the germline gene differ at one end; a read error may be behind it. The chain is built from TRBV20-1 and TRBJ1-2, with a possible D match to TRBD1 (5 bases). Germline V gene sequence: CDR1 DFQATT, CDR2 SNEGSKA (reference sequence). The CDR3 is 18 amino acids. The CDR3 is CSTRDFGRQGRKLYGYTF. CDR3 nucleotides: TGCAGTACTAGAGATTTCGGTAGGCAGGGAAGAAAACTCTATGGCTACACCTTC.

The J gene is TRBJ2-7, the V gene TRBV7-8, with D perhaps being TRBD1 or TRBD2 (5 bases each). From germline, CDR1 is SGHVS and CDR2 FQNEAQ. Trimming stripped 0 bases from V and 5 bases from J, with 14 bases between. The CDR3 loop spans 15 amino acids. Written as DNA, the CDR3 is TGTGCCAGCAGCTTAGCCGGGACCCTGAGCGACGAGCAGTACGTC. It yields the protein CASSLAGTLSDEQYV.

This clonotype occurred many times. The rearrangement uses TRBV12-3 or TRBV12-4 and TRBJ2-3; tentative D call: TRBD2 (5 bases). The V and J ends lost 3 bases and 0 bases respectively, with 13 bases between them. This CDR3 comprises 16 residues. CDR3 loop: CASSFLGLSSTDTQYF. Here the CDR3 DNA reads TGTGCCAGCAGTTTTCTCGGACTCTCTAGCACAGATACGCAGTATTTT.

The chain carries TRBV6-2 or TRBV6-3 and TRBJ2-1, with D possibly being TRBD2 (6 bases). CDR3 size: 13 residues. Trimming shortened V by 7 bases and J by 6 bases, and 13 bases separated the two germline ends. CDR1 is MNHEY and CDR2 is SVGEGT in the germline V gene. The CDR3 DNA reads TGTGCCAGCACTAGCGACAGAAGCAATGAGCAGTTCTTC. Protein: CASTSDRSNEQFF.

The DNA for the CDR3 is TGCGCCAGCAGCTCCGGGCGGGGGTCCGCAGATACGCAGTATTTT. It encodes CASSSGRGSADTQYF. The genes are TRBV5-1 and TRBJ2-3; 7 bases match TRBD2. V lost 3 bases to trimming and J lost 4 bases; unmatched junction nucleotides: 8. Germline V gene data show CDR1 as SGHRS and CDR2 as YFSETQ. The CDR3 has 15 residues. The full variable domain, rest sourced from reference TRBV5-1 and TRBJ2-3, is KAGVTQTPRYLIKTRGQQVTLSCSPISGHRSVSWYQQTPGQGLQFLFEYFSETQRNKGNFPGRFSGRQFSNSRSEMNVSTLELGDSALYLCASSSGRGSADTQYFGPGTRLTVL.

This chain joins TRBV27 and TRBJ1-1; perhaps TRBD1 as D (5 bases). Germline V lookup: CDR1 MNHEY, CDR2 SMNVEV (reference sequence). The CDR3 extends over 13 amino acids. The ends were cut back, 5 bases at V and 7 bases at J, with 14 bases in the middle. The CDR3 region is CASSLPGGDEAFF. DNA of the CDR3: TGTGCCAGCAGTCTCCCGGGGGGTGATGAAGCTTTCTTT.

This clonotype was seen only a few times. CDR3 sequence: CASSLIPRGQGISDTQYF. CDR3 nucleotides: TGTGCCAGCAGCTTAATTCCTAGGGGACAGGGCATCTCAGATACGCAGTATTTT. The rearrangement links TRBV7-2 to TRBJ2-3; 9 positions agree with TRBD1. CDR1 SGHTA and CDR2 FQGNSA come from the germline V gene. CDR3 length equals 18 residues. The ends lost 2 bases at V and 4 bases at J; junction bases unmatched: 13.

The chain carries TRBV7-9 and TRBJ1-1; D remains ambiguous. Trimming removed 0 bases from V and 11 bases from J, with 10 bases in between. The germline gives CDR1 SEHNR, CDR2 FQNEAQ (reference sequence). The CDR3 loop spans 12 amino acids. The CDR3 reads CASSLANPGAFF. CDR3 DNA sequence: TGTGCCAGCAGCTTAGCGAATCCGGGGGCTTTCTTT.

Only a few counts were recorded for this clonotype. The chain combines TRBV2 with TRBJ1-1; no clear D gene. The CDR3 length is 13 residues. The germline V and J ends were trimmed by 6 bases and 5 bases, with 13 bases remaining between them. Per the germline V gene, CDR1 is SNHLY and CDR2 is FYNNEI. The DNA for the CDR3 is TGTGCCAGCAGCGAGGATTGGAGGACTGAAGCTTTCTTT. This translates into CASSEDWRTEAFF.

This clonotype was counted between two and nine times. J is TRBJ2-1 and V is TRBV5-8; 8 bases are shared with TRBD1. V shed 0 bases and J 7 bases; nucleotides not matched to a gene: 3. The CDR3 length is 14 residues. CDR1 is SGHTS, CDR2 YDEGEE, per germline. CDR3 protein: CASSLGQGWNEQFF. The CDR3 bases are TGTGCCAGCAGCTTGGGACAGGGGTGGAATGAGCAGTTCTTC.

The CDR3 sequence is CASSQSCRTTYGYTF. The DNA for the CDR3 is TGCGCCAGCAGTCAATCTTGTCGGACAACCTATGGCTACACCTTC. The chain links TRBV23-1 to TRBJ1-2; weak D call: TRBD1 (5 bases). TRBV23-1 belongs to the ORF category, with a function that is uncertain. Between the trimmed V and J ends, which lost 0 bases and 4 bases, there was a span of 12 bases. This CDR3 has 15 residues.

This clonotype was found once. V gene TRBV4-3 combines with J gene TRBJ2-1; a possible D gene is TRBD2 (6 bases). V lost 4 bases to trimming and J lost 12 bases, with 19 bases between them. The germline CDR1 and CDR2 sequences are LGHNA and YSLEER. The CDR3 has 14 amino acids. The CDR3 loop is CASSPEEGQARQFF. CDR3 bases: TGCGCCAGCAGCCCCGAGGAGGGTCAAGCGCGGCAGTTCTTC.

This clonotype was seen a handful of times. The chain is built from TRBV19 and TRBJ2-7; 9 bases are shared with TRBD1. V lost 5 bases, J lost 7 bases, and 12 bases stayed unmatched. CDR1 and CDR2 from the germline V gene are LNHDA and SQIVND (reference sequence). This CDR3 spans 15 amino acids. The CDR3 loop is CASSFGTGNGYEQYF. CDR3 DNA sequence: TGTGCCAGTAGTTTCGGGACAGGGAATGGATATGAGCAGTACTTC.

This clonotype turned up a few times. This chain joins TRBV10-3 and TRBJ1-4; TRBD1 aligns across 8 bases. The CDR3 length is 15 residues. J gave up 7 bases and V 0 bases, and 4 bases lay outside the gene matches. The germline gives CDR1 ENHRY, CDR2 SYGVKD. CDR3 residues: CAISESRTGSEKLFF. The CDR3 DNA reads TGTGCCATCAGTGAGTCTCGGACAGGGTCTGAAAAACTGTTTTTT.

The chain uses TRBV6-5 and TRBJ2-1; D possibly corresponds to TRBD2 (7 bases). V was pared by 6 bases and J by 3 bases, with 15 bases between. The CDR3 totals 15 residues. Germline loops: CDR1 MNHEY, CDR2 SVGAGI. The CDR3: CASSPRGAGYNEQFF. The CDR3, as DNA: TGTGCCAGCAGCCCTCGGGGGGCCGGCTACAATGAGCAGTTCTTC.

This clonotype was seen a few times. The V gene is TRBV28, the J gene TRBJ2-7; TRBD2 matches 9 bases. V shed 5 bases, J shed 3 bases, and the junction held 8 bases outside the gene matches. The CDR3 length is 15 residues. CDR1 is MDHEN and CDR2 is SYDVKM in the germline V gene. The CDR3, as DNA: TGTGCCAGCAGTCGGACTAGCGTCCCAATCTACGAGCAGTACGTC. Translating gives CASSRTSVPIYEQYV.

This clonotype was picked up a small number of times. The V call is TRBV6-2 or TRBV6-3, the J call TRBJ2-7; TRBD2 agrees at 9 bases. The CDR3 runs 15 residues. J gave up 6 bases and V 5 bases, and 11 bases lay outside the gene matches. Germline CDR1 MNHEY, CDR2 SVGEGT. The CDR3 here is CASSAQGLAGPEQYV. The CDR3 DNA is TGTGCCAGCAGTGCCCAGGGACTAGCTGGCCCCGAGCAGTACGTC.

To note about this clonotype: The germline gene is not matched at one end of the junction; a read error may be the cause. This chain links TRBV6-1 with TRBJ2-3, with D perhaps matching TRBD1 or TRBD2 (5 bases each). This CDR3 spans 14 amino acids. The V gene's germline CDR1 is MNHNS and CDR2 SASEGT. The CDR3 DNA follows: TGTACCAGCAGTTATCGGGGCTACACAGATACGCAGTATTTT. As protein: CTSSYRGYTDTQYF.

This chain connects TRBV10-2 to TRBJ2-1; the D gene is possibly TRBD2 (6 bases). V was pared by 10 bases and J by 5 bases, with 15 bases between. This CDR3 comprises 13 residues. Germline V lookup: CDR1 WSHSY, CDR2 SAAADI. CDR3 nucleotide sequence: TGCGCCACCCTGGGGGGTTACGACAATGAGCAGTTCTTC. As protein: CATLGGYDNEQFF.

In this sample, this clonotype turned up a few times. J is TRBJ1-3 and V is TRBV5-6; 10 bases map to TRBD1. Germline lookup yields CDR1 SGHDT and CDR2 YYEEEE. Trimming took 0 bases from V and 7 from J; bases not matched to a gene: 19. CDR3 size: 20 residues. This CDR3 is CASSLVGTGDSRARRNTIYF. As DNA, the CDR3 is TGTGCCAGCAGCTTGGTTGGGACAGGGGACAGTAGGGCCCGGCGGAACACCATATATTTT. The variable domain in full, with the rest retrieved from reference TRBV5-6 and TRBJ1-3, is DAGVTQSPTHLIKTRGQQVTLRCSPKSGHDTVSWYQQALGQGPQFIFQYYEEEERQRGNFPDRFSGHQFPNYSSELNVNALLLGDSALYLCASSLVGTGDSRARRNTIYFGEGSWLTVV.

The rearrangement joins TRBV9 to TRBJ2-1; weak D call: TRBD2 (6 bases). The germline CDR1 and CDR2 sequences are SGDLS and YYNGEE. V was pared by 7 bases and J by 7 bases, with 9 bases between. The CDR3 has 11 amino acids. Written as DNA, the CDR3 is TGTGCCAGCGGAGGGGTTAATGAGCAGTTCTTC. Protein: CASGGVNEQFF. The full variable domain, its missing parts supplied by reference TRBV9 and TRBJ2-1, is DSGVTQTPKHLITATGQRVTLRCSPRSGDLSVYWYQQSLDQGLQFLIQYYNGEERAKGNILERFSAQQFPDLHSELNLSSLELGDSALYFCASGGVNEQFFGPGTRLTVL.

The gene calls are TRBV7-9 and TRBJ2-2; D unresolved. Germline CDR1 reads SEHNR; CDR2 reads FQNEAQ (reference sequence). CDR3 length: 17 amino acids. V dropped 1 base and J dropped 4 bases, with 16 bases sitting between them. CDR3 DNA sequence: TGTGCCAGCAGCTTAGGTCATCGGCTCAGTGGCACCGGGGAGCTGTTTTTT. It encodes CASSLGHRLSGTGELFF.